Given below is one T cell receptor beta chain in context. Antigen: not known. Sequence at one end of the junction differs from germline and may be a read error. For the second PCR, which ran for roughly 6 to 12 cycles, a sample-barcoded 5' primer and a J-beta primer mix were used. The template-switch adaptor, which had 12 random nucleotides, put a tag on each cDNA molecule. TCRdb re-called the 5' RACE reads with MiXCR, one entry per CDR3 protein. The sample has just under 550,000 distinct CDR3 sequences, approximately 25% seen once. The donors, healthy Caucasians from Russia, were aged roughly 6 to 100. The record originates from a study of blood T cells in healthy people across ages. Looked up from germline, CDR1 is PRHDT and CDR2 is FYEKMQ (reference sequence). The CDR3 contains 11 residues. Study-level findings and limits: As naive T cell percentage varied, TCR beta diversity correlated strongly with it.

This sample was shared with a second study, whose subject was T cells of mothers and their children.

The sample comprised blood. This clonotype was sampled from a boy under 18 in good health. The chain is built from TRBV13 and TRBJ2-5; tentatively, D is TRBD2 (6 bases). The CDR3 DNA follows: TGTGCCAGCAGCCTCCGGGAGCATAAACTCTTC. This translates into CASSLREHKLF.